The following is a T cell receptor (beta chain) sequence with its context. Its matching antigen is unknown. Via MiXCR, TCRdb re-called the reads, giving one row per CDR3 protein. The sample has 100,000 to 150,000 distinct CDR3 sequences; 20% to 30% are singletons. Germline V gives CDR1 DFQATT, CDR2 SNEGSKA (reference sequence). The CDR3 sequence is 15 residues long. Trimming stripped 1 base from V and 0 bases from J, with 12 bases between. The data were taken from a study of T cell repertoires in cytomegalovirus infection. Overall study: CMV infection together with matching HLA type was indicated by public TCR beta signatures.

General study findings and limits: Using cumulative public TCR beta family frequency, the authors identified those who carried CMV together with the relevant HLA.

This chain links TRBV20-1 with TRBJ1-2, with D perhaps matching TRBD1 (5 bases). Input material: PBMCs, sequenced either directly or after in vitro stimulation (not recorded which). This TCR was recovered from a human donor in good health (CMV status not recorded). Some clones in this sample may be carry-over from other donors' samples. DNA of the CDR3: TGCAGTGCTAGAGCCGGCAGGGACGCTAACTATGGCTACACCTTC. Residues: CSARAGRDANYGYTF.